This T cell receptor beta chain came from a study of cytomegalovirus exposure and HLA in healthy donors. The germline gives CDR1 SGHNT, CDR2 YYREEE (reference sequence). The CDR3 spans 14 residues. With 0 bases removed from V and 2 bases from J, the gap between germline ends came to 8 bases. A word on this clone: Other DNA sequences in this specimen translate into the identical CDR3.

PCR employed 60 Vbeta and 13 Jbeta primers. Here immunoSEQ multiplex PCR was the method, and the copy in TCRdb shows in-frame clones only, minus some. The table includes more than 110,000 clones, under 85% detected once. The origin of this receptor is a man aged 18 to 30 in good health and CMV-seronegative. Sequencing was carried out using PBMCs. The genes are TRBV5-4 and TRBJ1-2; D perhaps matches TRBD1 (6 bases). CDR3 DNA: TGTGCCAGCAGCTTGGGGCAGGGGAACTATGGCTACACCTTC. Its protein product is CASSLGQGNYGYTF.